This TCR beta chain was found in a study of shared clonotypes between healthy human individuals. Overall study: Each donor's CD8 memory used one plate, CD8 naive two, each CD4 subset three. The study, taken as a whole, reports: Among several donors, roughly 5.4% of naive CD4 clonotypes were found in common.

Authors' analysis steps: Filtering was not the same, since immunoSEQ gave junction-only sequences without quality scores. TCRdb's copy holds only in-frame clones and misses some; the assay was immunoSEQ multiplex PCR. V, J and clone size reflect that table, while D and trimming were determined from the DNA. The table shows 2 million or so clones, with approximately 94% occurring only once. On this clone itself: What it binds is unknown.

Naive CD8 cells lacked CD45RO and underwent positive selection for CCR7, leaving out terminally differentiated effector memory CD45RA+ cells. None of the donors, who were healthy HIV-negative adults, had recently had acute infections or vaccinations. Germline CDR1 SEHNR, CDR2 FQNEAQ (reference sequence). Trimming took 5 bases from V and 9 from J; bases not matched to a gene: 8. This CDR3 has 15 amino acids. This rearrangement joins TRBV7-9 to TRBJ1-6; 9 bases line up with TRBD1. Input material: naive CD8+ T cells sorted from blood. The sequence derives from a young man in good health. The CDR3 nucleotides are TGTGCCAGCAGCCCGGACAGGGGAAAACGTTCACCCCTCCACTTT. Its translation is CASSPDRGKRSPLHF. The whole variable domain, remainder taken from reference TRBV7-9 and TRBJ1-6, is DTGVSQNPRHKITKRGQNVTFRCDPISEHNRLYWYRQTLGQGPEFLTYFQNEAQLEKSRLLSDRFSAERPKGSFSTLEIQRTEQGDSAMYLCASSPDRGKRSPLHFGNGTRLTVT.